The clone carrying this T cell receptor (beta chain) was counted only a few times. Its matching antigen is unknown. Naive CD8 libraries came from around 20,000 to 990,000 sorted cells with 10%, 30% or 50% RNA. The authors sorted naive CD8 T cells as CD8+CD4-CCR7+CD45RA+. CDR3 length: 17 amino acids. The germline gives CDR1 KGHSH, CDR2 LQKENI. The J segment lost 2 bases and the V segment lost 3 bases, leaving 13 bases of the junction unmatched. This sample is part of a study of molecular identifiers for immune sequencing clone quantification. Bulk libraries came from a prior protocol with listed TCR primers. A single record per CDR3 protein comes from TCRdb applying MiXCR to the PCR reads. The table lists approximately 320,000 distinct CDR3 sequences, 24% of them singletons, with about 0.74% in the top ten. Study findings and constraints: Jurkat TCR RNA spiked in from one cell (amid some 1 million naive cells) was reportedly detectable.

This receptor was identified in a human donor in good health. Some libraries in this study had Jurkat cell RNA spiked in. The chain carries TRBV18 and TRBJ2-7, with 7 positions matching TRBD1. Sample: naive CD8+ T cells from blood, with Jurkat cell RNA spiked in. Subset given: FACS-sorted CD8+CD4-CCR7+CD45RA+ naive T cells. The CDR3 bases are TGTGCCAGCTCACCCAATCTCCCCGGGACAGTCACCTACGAGCAGTACTTC. It encodes CASSPNLPGTVTYEQYF. The whole variable domain, filled in from reference TRBV18 and TRBJ2-7, reads NAGVMQNPRHLVRRRGQEARLRCSPMKGHSHVYWYRQLPEEGLKFMVYLQKENIIDESGMPKERFSAEFPKEGPSILRIQQVVRGDSAAYFCASSPNLPGTVTYEQYFGPGTRLTVT.